The clone carrying this T cell receptor (beta chain) has just a few counts. Its antigen is unidentified. The data belong to a study of response to subunit inactivated influenza vaccine. Germline loops: CDR1 LGHNA, CDR2 YSLEER. V was cut by 0 bases and J by 4 bases, with 7 bases left in between. This CDR3 contains 14 residues. TCRdb independently ran MiXCR on the RT-PCR reads; one entry per CDR3 protein. The profile shows 500,000 to 600,000 distinct CDR3 sequences, approximately 15% of them singletons. Study results and caveats: Few new T cells, the authors suggested, are recruited by each seasonal influenza vaccination.

The chain is built from TRBV4-3 and TRBJ1-5; D uncertain. The specimen comprised CD4+ T cells sorted from PBMCs, sampled about 24 months after vaccination. This TCR derives from a man between 50 and 69 years old who received an inactivated influenza vaccine. The CDR3 region is CASSQDWANQPQHF. The CDR3 nucleotides read TGCGCCAGCAGCCAAGATTGGGCTAATCAGCCCCAGCATTTT.